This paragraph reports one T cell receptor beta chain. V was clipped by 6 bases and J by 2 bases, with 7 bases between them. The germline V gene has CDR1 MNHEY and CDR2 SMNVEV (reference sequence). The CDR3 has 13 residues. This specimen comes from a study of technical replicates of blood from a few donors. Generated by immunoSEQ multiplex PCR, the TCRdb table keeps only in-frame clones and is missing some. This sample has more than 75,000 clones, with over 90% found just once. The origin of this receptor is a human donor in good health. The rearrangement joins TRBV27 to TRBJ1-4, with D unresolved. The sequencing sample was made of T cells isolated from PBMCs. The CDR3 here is CASSPPTNEKLFF. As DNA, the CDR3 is TGTGCCAGCAGCCCCCCGACTAATGAAAAACTGTTTTTT. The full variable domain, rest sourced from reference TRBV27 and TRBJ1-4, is EAQVTQNPRYLITVTGKKLTVTCSQNMNHEYMSWYRQDPGLGLRQIYYSMNVEVTDKGDVPEGYKVSRKEKRNFPLILESPSPNQTSLYFCASSPPTNEKLFFGSGTQLSVL.